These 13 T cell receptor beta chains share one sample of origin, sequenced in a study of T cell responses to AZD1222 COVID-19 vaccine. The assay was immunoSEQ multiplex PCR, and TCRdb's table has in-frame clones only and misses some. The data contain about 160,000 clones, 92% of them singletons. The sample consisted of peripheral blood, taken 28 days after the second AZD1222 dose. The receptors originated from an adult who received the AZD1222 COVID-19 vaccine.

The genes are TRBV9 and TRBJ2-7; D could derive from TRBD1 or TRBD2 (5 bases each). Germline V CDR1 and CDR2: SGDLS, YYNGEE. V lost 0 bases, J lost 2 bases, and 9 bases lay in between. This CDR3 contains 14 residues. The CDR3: CASSVGGATYEQYF. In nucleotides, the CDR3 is TGTGCCAGCAGCGTAGGAGGGGCCACCTACGAGCAGTACTTC.

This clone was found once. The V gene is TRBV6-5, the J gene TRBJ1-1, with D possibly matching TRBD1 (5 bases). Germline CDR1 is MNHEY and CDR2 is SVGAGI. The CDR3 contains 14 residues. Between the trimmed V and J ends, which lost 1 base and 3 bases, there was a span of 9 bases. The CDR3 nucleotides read TGTGCCAGCAGTTACTGGGGGAGGGACACTGAAGCTTTCTTT. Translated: CASSYWGRDTEAFF.

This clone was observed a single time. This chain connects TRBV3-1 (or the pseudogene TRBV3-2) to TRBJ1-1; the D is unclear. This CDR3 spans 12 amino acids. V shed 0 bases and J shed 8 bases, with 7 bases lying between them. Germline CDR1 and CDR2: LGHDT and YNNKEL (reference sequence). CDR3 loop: CASSQDTREAFF. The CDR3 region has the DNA TGTGCCAGCAGCCAAGACACCCGGGAAGCTTTCTTT.

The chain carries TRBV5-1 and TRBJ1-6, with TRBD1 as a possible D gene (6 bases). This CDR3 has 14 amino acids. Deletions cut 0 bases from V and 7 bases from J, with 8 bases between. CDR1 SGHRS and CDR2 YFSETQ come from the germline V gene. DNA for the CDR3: TGCGCCAGCAGCTTGGATCAGGGGAATTCACCCCTCCACTTT. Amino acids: CASSLDQGNSPLHF.

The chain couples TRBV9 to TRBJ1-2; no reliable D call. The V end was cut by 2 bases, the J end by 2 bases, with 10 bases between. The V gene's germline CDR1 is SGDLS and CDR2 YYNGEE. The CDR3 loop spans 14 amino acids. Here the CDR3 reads CASSVFGDNYGYTF. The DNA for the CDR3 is TGTGCCAGCAGCGTTTTTGGCGACAACTATGGCTACACCTTC.

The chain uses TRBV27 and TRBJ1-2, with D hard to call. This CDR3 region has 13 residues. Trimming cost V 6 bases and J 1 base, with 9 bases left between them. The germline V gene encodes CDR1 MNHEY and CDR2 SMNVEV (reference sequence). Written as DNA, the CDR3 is TGTGCCAGCAGCCCAGACGGTAACTATGGCTACACCTTC. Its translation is CASSPDGNYGYTF.

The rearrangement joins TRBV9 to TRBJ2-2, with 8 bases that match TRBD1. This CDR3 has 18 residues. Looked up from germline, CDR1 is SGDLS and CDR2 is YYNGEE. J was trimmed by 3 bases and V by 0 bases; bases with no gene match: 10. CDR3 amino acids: CASSVAPQGARDTGELFF. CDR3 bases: TGTGCCAGCAGCGTAGCCCCCCAGGGGGCGCGCGACACCGGGGAGCTGTTTTTT.

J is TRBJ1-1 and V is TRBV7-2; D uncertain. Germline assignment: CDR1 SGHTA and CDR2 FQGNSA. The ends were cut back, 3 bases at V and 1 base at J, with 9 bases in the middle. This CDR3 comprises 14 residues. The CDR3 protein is CASSFVRPNTEAFF. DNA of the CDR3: TGTGCCAGCAGCTTCGTACGGCCGAACACTGAAGCTTTCTTT.

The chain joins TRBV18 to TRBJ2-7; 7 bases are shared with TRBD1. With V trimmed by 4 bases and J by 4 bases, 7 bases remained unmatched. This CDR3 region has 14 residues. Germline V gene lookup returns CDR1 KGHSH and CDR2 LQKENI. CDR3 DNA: TGTGCCAGCTCACAGGGGGCAGCGTCATACGAGCAGTACTTC. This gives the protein CASSQGAASYEQYF.

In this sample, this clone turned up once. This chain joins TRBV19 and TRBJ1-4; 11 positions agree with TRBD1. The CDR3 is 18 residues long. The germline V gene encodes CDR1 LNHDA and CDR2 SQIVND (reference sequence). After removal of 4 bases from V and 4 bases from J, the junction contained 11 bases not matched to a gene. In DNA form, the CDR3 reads TGTGCCAGTAGTAAGCCGCGGACAGGGGGCATTTTTAATGAAAAACTGTTTTTT. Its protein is CASSKPRTGGIFNEKLFF.

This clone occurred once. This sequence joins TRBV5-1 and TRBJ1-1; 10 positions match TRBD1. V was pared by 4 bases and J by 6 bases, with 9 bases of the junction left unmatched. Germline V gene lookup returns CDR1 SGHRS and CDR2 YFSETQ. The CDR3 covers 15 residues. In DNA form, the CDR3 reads TGCGCCAGCAGCGCACCGACAGGGGGCCTGTCTGAAGCTTTCTTT. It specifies CASSAPTGGLSEAFF.

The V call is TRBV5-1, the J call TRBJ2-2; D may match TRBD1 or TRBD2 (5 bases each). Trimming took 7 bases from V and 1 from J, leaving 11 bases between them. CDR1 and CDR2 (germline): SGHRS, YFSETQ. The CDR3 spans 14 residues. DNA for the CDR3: TGCGCCAGCGGGGGTGACCTGAACACCGGGGAGCTGTTTTTT. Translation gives CASGGDLNTGELFF. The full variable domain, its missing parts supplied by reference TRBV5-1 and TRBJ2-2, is KAGVTQTPRYLIKTRGQQVTLSCSPISGHRSVSWYQQTPGQGLQFLFEYFSETQRNKGNFPGRFSGRQFSNSRSEMNVSTLELGDSALYLCASGGDLNTGELFFGEGSRLTVL.

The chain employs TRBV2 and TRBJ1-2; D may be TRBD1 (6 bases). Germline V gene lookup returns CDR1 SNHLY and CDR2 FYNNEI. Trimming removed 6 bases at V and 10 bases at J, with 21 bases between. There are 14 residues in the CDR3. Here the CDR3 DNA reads TGTGCCAGCAGCCGGAGCCCACAGGGAGTGGACTACACCTTC. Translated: CASSRSPQGVDYTF. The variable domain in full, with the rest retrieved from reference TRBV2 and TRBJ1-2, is EPEVTQTPSHQVTQMGQEVILRCVPISNHLYFYWYRQILGQKVEFLVSFYNNEISEKSEIFDDQFSVERPDGSNFTLKIRSTKLEDSAMYFCASSRSPQGVDYTFGSGTRLTVV.